This T cell receptor (beta chain) was retrieved from a study of T cell repertoires in cytomegalovirus infection. A single record per CDR3 protein comes from TCRdb applying MiXCR to the reads. The table lists roughly 200,000 distinct CDR3 sequences, about 15% of them singletons. Points on this clonotype: Sequence at one end of the junction differs from germline and may be a read error.

Germline V gene data show CDR1 as KGHDR and CDR2 as SFDVKD. CDR3 length equals 16 residues. The source material was CD8+ T cells from PBMCs. The rearrangement links TRBV24-1 to TRBJ2-3, with D perhaps TRBD2 (7 bases). This TCR derives from a human donor in good health (CMV status not recorded). Some clones in this sample may be carry-over from other donors' samples. The CDR3 is CATSESWSGGTDAQYF. CDR3 coding DNA: TGTGCCACCAGTGAATCTTGGTCGGGGGGCACAGATGCGCAGTATTTT.